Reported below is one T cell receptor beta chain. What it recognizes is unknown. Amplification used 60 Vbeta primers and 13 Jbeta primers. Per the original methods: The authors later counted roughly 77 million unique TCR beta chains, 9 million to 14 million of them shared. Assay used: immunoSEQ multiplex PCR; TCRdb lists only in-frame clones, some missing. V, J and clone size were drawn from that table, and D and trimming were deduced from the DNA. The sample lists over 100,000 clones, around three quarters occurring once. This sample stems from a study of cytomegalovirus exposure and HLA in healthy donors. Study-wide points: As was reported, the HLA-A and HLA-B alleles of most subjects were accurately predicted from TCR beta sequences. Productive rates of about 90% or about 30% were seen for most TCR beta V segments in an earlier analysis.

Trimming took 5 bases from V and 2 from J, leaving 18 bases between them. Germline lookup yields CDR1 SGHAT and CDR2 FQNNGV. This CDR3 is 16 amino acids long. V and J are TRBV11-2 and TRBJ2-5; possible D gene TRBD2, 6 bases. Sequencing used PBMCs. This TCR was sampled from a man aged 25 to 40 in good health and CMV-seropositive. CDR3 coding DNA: TGTGCCAGCAGCGTCCGTGGGGGGAGAGGGCAAGAGACCCAGTACTTC. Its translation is CASSVRGGRGQETQYF.